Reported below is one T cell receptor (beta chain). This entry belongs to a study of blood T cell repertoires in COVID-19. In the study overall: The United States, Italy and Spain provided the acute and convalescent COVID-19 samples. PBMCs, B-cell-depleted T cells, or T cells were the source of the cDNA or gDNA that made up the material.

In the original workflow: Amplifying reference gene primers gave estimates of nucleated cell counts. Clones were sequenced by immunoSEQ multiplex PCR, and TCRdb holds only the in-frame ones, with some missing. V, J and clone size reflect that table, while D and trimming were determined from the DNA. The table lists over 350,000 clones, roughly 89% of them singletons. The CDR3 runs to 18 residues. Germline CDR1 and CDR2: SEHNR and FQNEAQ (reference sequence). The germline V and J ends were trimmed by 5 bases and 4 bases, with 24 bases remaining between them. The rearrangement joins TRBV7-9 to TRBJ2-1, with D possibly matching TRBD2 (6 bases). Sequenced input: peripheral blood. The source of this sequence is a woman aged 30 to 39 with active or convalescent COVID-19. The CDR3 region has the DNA TGTGCCAGCAGCCCCAAAGGGGTAGCGGCCGGGGCTTACAATGAGCAGTTCTTC. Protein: CASSPKGVAAGAYNEQFF.